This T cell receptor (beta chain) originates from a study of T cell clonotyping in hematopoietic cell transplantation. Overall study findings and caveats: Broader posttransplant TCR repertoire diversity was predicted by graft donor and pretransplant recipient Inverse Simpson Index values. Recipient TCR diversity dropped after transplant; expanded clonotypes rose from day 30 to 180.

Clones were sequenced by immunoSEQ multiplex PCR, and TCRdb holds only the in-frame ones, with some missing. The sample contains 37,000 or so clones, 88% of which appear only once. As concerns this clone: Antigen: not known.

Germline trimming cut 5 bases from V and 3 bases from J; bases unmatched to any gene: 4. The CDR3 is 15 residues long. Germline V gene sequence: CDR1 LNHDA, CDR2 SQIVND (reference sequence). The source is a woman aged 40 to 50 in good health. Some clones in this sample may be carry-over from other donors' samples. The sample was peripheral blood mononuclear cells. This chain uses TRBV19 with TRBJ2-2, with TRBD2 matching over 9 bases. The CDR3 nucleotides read TGTGCCAGTAGTCCTAGCGGGATTTACACCGGGGAGCTGTTTTTT. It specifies CASSPSGIYTGELFF.